These 16 T cell receptor beta chains share one sample of origin, sequenced in a study of tumor and adjacent non-tumor tissue in lung cancer. This sample's RNA came from whole unsorted tissue. The library came from three nested PCR rounds adapted from ARM-PCR protocols. TCRdb reprocessed the multiplex PCR reads via MiXCR and lists one record per CDR3 protein. This table holds approximately 76,000 distinct CDR3 sequences, around 70% found once. What was sequenced was lung tumor tissue. The receptors derive from a woman between 70 and 85 years old with non-small cell lung cancer.

This clonotype was found once. A read error may explain this, as a much larger clone is one base away. V and J are TRBV5-1 and TRBJ1-1; unclear D gene. This CDR3 has 13 residues. From germline, CDR1 is SGHRS and CDR2 YFSETQ. In nucleotides, the CDR3 is TGCGCCAGCAGCTGGAGTGTGTATACTGAAGCTCTCTTT. Its translation is CASSWSVYTEALF.

As concerns this clonotype: No conserved phenylalanine or tryptophan ends this CDR3, so it is likely a read error. The DNA is omitted, as the CDR3 cannot be located on it reliably, and the CDR3 follows TCRdb's listing. The chain employs TRBV29-1 and TRBJ2-7; the table calls TRBD1, which could not be checked here. CDR1 is SQVTM and CDR2 is ANQGSEA in the germline V gene. The CDR3 has 11 amino acids, counting both end residues. The CDR3 reads CSVGQGLEQYS.

With respect to this clonotype: A much larger clone differs by one base, so this may be a read error. This likely comes from a read error, as the CDR3 has no conserved phenylalanine or tryptophan at its end. The CDR3 loop reads CSARHGQEPNTEAFL. The DNA for the CDR3 is TGCAGTGCACGACATGGACAGGAGCCGAACACTGAAGCTTTCTTA. This rearrangement joins TRBV20-1 to TRBJ1-1, with 7 nucleotides matching TRBD1. The length of the CDR3 is 15 residues. The germline CDR1 and CDR2 sequences are DFQATT and SNEGSKA (reference sequence). V lost 6 bases and J lost 1; bases outside the gene matches: 11.

This clonotype was counted many times. The gene calls are TRBV5-6 and TRBJ2-7; D tentatively fits TRBD1 or TRBD2 (5 bases each). This CDR3 has 14 residues. Germline V CDR1 and CDR2: SGHDT, YYEEEE. Trimming took off 6 bases at V and 3 bases at J, with 16 bases between the two ends. The DNA of the CDR3 is TGTGCCAGCATACGAGGACGAGGGGACTACGAGCAGTACTTC. Translation: CASIRGRGDYEQYF.

About this clonotype itself: Germline and junction disagree at one end, which may indicate a read error. The chain links TRBV7-8 to TRBJ2-5; D uncertain. This CDR3 contains 14 residues. CDR1 SGHVS and CDR2 FQNEAQ come from the germline V gene. The DNA of the CDR3 is TGTGCCAGCAACTCTACCAGACCCAAAGAGACCCAGTATTTC. This translates into CASNSTRPKETQYF. Using reference TRBV7-8 and TRBJ2-5 for the parts outside the CDR3, the full variable domain is GAGVSQSPRYKVAKRGQDVALRCDPISGHVSLFWYQQALGQGPEFLTYFQNEAQLDKSGLPSDRFFAERPEGSVSTLKIQRTQQEDSAVYLCASNSTRPKETQYFGPGTRLLVL.

A word on this clonotype: The junction and the germline gene differ at one end; a read error may be behind it. The chain recombines TRBV2 with TRBJ1-3; D remains unclear. Germline V gene sequence: CDR1 SNHLY, CDR2 FYNNEI. The CDR3 spans 13 residues. The CDR3 reads CASKDDAGNTIYF. DNA for the CDR3: TGTGCCAGCAAAGACGACGCTGGGAACACCATATATTTT.

In the case of this clonotype: This is likely a read error, given that the CDR3 carries no conserved phenylalanine or tryptophan at its end. The gene calls are TRBV12-3 or TRBV12-4 and TRBJ1-2; D not resolved. The CDR3 has 12 amino acids. The DNA of the CDR3 is TGTGCCAGCAGCATAGCGGCCTATGGTTACACCCTC. Translation gives CASSIAAYGYTL.

The chain combines TRBV29-1 with TRBJ2-1; D remains unclear. This CDR3 comprises 14 residues. Trimming pared 3 bases from V and 3 bases from J, leaving 12 bases between. Looked up from germline, CDR1 is SQVTM and CDR2 is ANQGSEA. In nucleotides, the CDR3 is TGCAGCGTTGATAGGATGGGAAGCTACAATGAGCAGTTCTTC. Translating it yields CSVDRMGSYNEQFF.

The chain recombines TRBV11-2 with TRBJ2-1; 9 bases agree with TRBD2. CDR3 length: 15 residues. With V trimmed by 10 bases and J by 8 bases, 15 bases remained unmatched. CDR1 and CDR2 (germline): SGHAT, FQNNGV. CDR3 protein: CAIKVAGLAWDEQFF. The CDR3 DNA sequence: TGTGCCATCAAAGTTGCAGGACTAGCGTGGGATGAGCAGTTCTTC.

Of note for this clonotype: This CDR3 is missing its conserved last phenylalanine or tryptophan, likely due to a read error. The chain has TRBV6-5 and TRBJ1-5; D ambiguous. V was pared by 8 bases and J by 6 bases, with 20 bases between. CDR1 MNHEY and CDR2 SVGAGI come from the germline V gene. This CDR3 spans 15 amino acids. CDR3 amino acids: CASQSRAVGSQPQHC. CDR3 in DNA: TGTGCCAGCCAGTCCCGGGCAGTGGGCAGTCAGCCCCAGCATTGT.

As regards this clonotype: The CDR3 end shows no conserved phenylalanine or tryptophan, and so a read error is likely. The gene calls are TRBV6-6 and TRBJ2-1; D remains unclear. The V gene's germline CDR1 is MNHNY and CDR2 SVGAGI (reference sequence). CDR3 size: 13 residues. Here the CDR3 reads CARSYSRGYEQFL. Written as DNA, the CDR3 is TGTGCCAGAAGTTACTCGAGAGGCTATGAGCAGTTCTTG.

Remarks on this clonotype: This may arise from a read error, as a much more abundant clone is one base away. The gene calls are TRBV5-1 and TRBJ2-3; D not resolved. Germline-derived CDR1 and CDR2 are SGHRS and YFSETQ. V lost 0 bases, J lost 2 bases, and 10 bases lay in between. The CDR3 extends over 15 amino acids. The DNA of the CDR3 is TGCGCCAGCAGCTTGGGAGTAGAGATCACAGATACGCAGTATTTT. It encodes CASSLGVEITDTQYF.

Regarding this clonotype: At one end the junction does not follow the germline gene, possibly because of a read error. The chain carries TRBV6-6 and TRBJ2-7; 7 bases agree with TRBD2. CDR1 and CDR2 (germline): MNHNY, SVGAGI (reference sequence). The length of the CDR3 is 13 residues. DNA of the CDR3: TGCGCCAGCTCCCGCGGGAGCCTCAGCGAGCAGTACTTC. Encoded protein: CASSRGSLSEQYF.

As regards this clonotype: This may be a read error: a much more frequent sequence differs by one nucleotide. The V and J genes are TRBV12-3 or TRBV12-4 and TRBJ2-3; D ambiguous. The CDR3 runs 14 residues. In nucleotides, the CDR3 is TGTGCCGGCAGGCCCCCTGTCCGCACAGATACGCAGTATTTT. It is translated as CAGRPPVRTDTQYF.

Turning to this clonotype: This clone may be a read error of a much larger clone one base away. The V and J genes are TRBV5-1 and TRBJ1-5; D remains unclear. From germline, CDR1 is SGHRS and CDR2 YFSETQ. The CDR3 consists of 15 residues. V gave up 4 bases and J gave up 5 bases, with 16 bases separating them. CDR3: CASSTGSSTYQPQHF. The CDR3 DNA follows: TGCGCCAGCAGCACGGGGTCCAGCACCTATCAGCCCCAGCATTTT.

This clonotype has only a few counts. This may stem from a read error, because a much larger clone lies one nucleotide away. The genes are TRBV12-3 or TRBV12-4 and TRBJ2-1; D ambiguous. The CDR3 sequence is 12 residues long. CDR3 sequence: CASTLVINEQFF. The CDR3 nucleotides read TGTGCCAGCACTTTAGTCATAAATGAGCAGTTCTTC.